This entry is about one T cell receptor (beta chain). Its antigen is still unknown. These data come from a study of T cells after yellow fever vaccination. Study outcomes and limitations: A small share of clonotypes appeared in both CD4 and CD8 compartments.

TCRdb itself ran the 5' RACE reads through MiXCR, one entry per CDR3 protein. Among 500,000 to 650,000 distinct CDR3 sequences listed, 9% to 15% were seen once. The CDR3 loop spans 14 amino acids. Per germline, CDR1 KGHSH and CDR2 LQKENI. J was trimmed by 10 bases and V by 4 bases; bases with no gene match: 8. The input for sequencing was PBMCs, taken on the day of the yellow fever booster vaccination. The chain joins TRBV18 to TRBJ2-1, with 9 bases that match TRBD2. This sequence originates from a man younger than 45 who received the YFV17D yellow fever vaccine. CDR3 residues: CASSRSGGQGEQFF. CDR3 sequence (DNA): TGTGCCAGCTCACGGAGCGGGGGGCAGGGCGAGCAGTTCTTC.